This T cell receptor beta chain was obtained from a study of Tregs in tolerant kidney transplant recipients. Profiled with immunoSEQ multiplex PCR; TCRdb holds only in-frame clones, not every one. Its table lists roughly 23,000 clones. Study-wide points: This study did not directly address biological reproducibility.

Details on this clone: Its antigen is undetermined. The read finishes 3 residues shy of the CDR3 end, and the germline J gene is used to complete it.

Related graft donors supplied nonmyeloablative bone marrow transplants, and mixed chimerism was transient. Thawed PBMCs were FACS-sorted into unstimulated CD4+CD25+CD127- regulatory T cells, CD4+CD25- non-regulatory cells, CD4 and CD8 cells. The V and J ends lost 3 bases and 5 bases, in that order; junction bases with no gene match: 9. Per the germline V gene, CDR1 is DFQATT and CDR2 is SNEGSKA (reference sequence). This CDR3 has 14 amino acids. V gene TRBV20-1 combines with J gene TRBJ2-5, with 7 bases lining up with TRBD1. The clonotype comes from a human patient who received a combined kidney and bone marrow transplant. The graft donor may account for some of the T cells. Sequences were derived from CD4+ T cells from blood (PBMCs), sampled 6 months after the transplant. The CDR3 DNA, read in part, is TGCAGTGCTAGCCTCTTGACAGGGAAGGAGACC. It is translated as CSASLLTGKET. The complete CDR3 protein is CSASLLTGKETQYF.